The entry below describes one T cell receptor (beta chain). Its binding antigen is unknown. There are no base qualities to consult, and no much larger clone falls within one base. To prepare the library, the immunoSEQ multiplex PCR assay was applied. A mixture of 60 forward primers for TCR Vbeta segments and 13 reverse primers for TCR Jbeta segments was used in the multiplex PCR. The CDR3 region of rearranged TCR beta genes was amplified from genomic DNA by a multiplex PCR assay. Amplified TCR beta libraries were sequenced as 87-base-pair reads on the Illumina HiSeq System. As for the original processing: Across the 666 repertoires, a later analysis counted about 81 million unique TCR beta chains, 8.5 million to 12 million of which were shared by at least two donors. Raw reads were error-corrected and collapsed into unique sequences with a nearest-neighbor algorithm that merged closely related sequences to remove PCR and sequencing errors. CDR3 sequences were aligned to IMGT reference sequences to assign V, D and J gene segments. For a sequence to be retained, a match of at least six nucleotides to both a V gene segment and a J gene segment was required. A rearrangement counted as productive if the CDR3 had no stop codons and remained in frame with V and J, and every other rearrangement counted as non-productive. CDR3 was defined according to IMGT convention as the region running from the second conserved V-encoded cysteine to the conserved J-encoded phenylalanine. The earlier analysis of 587 of the donors excluded sequences that lacked an unambiguous match to a single V gene segment. An earlier analysis of approximately 590 of the donors classified V segments as functional when productive rearrangements were above 56.7% and as segregating when the standard deviation between donors was above 5%. A statistical classification framework was built for diagnosing cytomegalovirus status from the catalog of TCR beta chain sequences. A later analysis assigned V and J genes by comparing TCR nucleotide sequences with IMGT/GENE-DB human TR gene sequences. Using the TCRdist pipeline, a later analysis assigned CDR3 sequences along with most-parsimonious VDJ recombination scenarios. In a later analysis, each TCR beta chain was defined by its CDR3 amino acid sequence together with its V-gene family, and reads lacking a unique V-gene family were excluded. As a way to deal with suspected cross-contamination and a sequencing artifact, a later analysis dropped approximately 570 nucleotide sequences that were highly shared and had low generation probability. In a later analysis, a clonal expansion index was calculated for each public chain from normalized within-repertoire ranks of inferred template counts. A later analysis computed generation probabilities with a VDJ recombination model fitted to out-of-frame rearrangements, and checked the results against IGoR. Hypergeometric tests were used in a later analysis to score TCR-TCR, TCR-HLA and TCR-CMV co-occurrence, with a repertoire-size bias correction applied to the TCR pairs. In a later analysis, false discovery rates were estimated by permuting HLA or CMV assignments 20 times. In a later analysis, co-occurring TCRs were grouped using DBSCAN, with TCRdist sequence similarity added in when clustering inside HLA-allele-positive subsets. Repertoires with fewer than 30,000 or more than 120,000 public chains, plus five repertoires with anomalous nucleotide sharing, were excluded from co-occurrence clustering. TCRdb re-hosts the immuneACCESS table, in-frame sequences only. Its copies lack some clones; in the studies checked, an unresolved V gene accounts for under half of them, and the cause for the rest is not known. For V, J and clone size, that table is used; D and trimming come from the DNA. The sample table contains about 150,000 clones; only one count was recorded for around three quarters of them. The ten biggest clones cover about 2.9% of the sample.

The entry originates in a study of cytomegalovirus exposure and HLA in healthy donors (dated by TCRdb to the late 2010s). Some background on the complete study: According to an earlier analysis of a few hundred of the donors, some 180 million T cells yielded 117 million unique TCR beta sequences and about 300 Gb of sequence data. An early release that covered 640 HLA-typed donors contained around 330 gigabases of sequencing data and 85 million to 100 million unique TCR sequences. Of the 350 to 400 genotyped donors, approximately 83% fell in the genetic ancestry cluster associated with self-reported Caucasian donors. The study aimed to test whether cataloging public T cell receptors could reveal signatures of past pathogen exposure. The study profiled the T cell repertoires of 500 to 800 subjects by immunosequencing and related them to cytomegalovirus serostatus. Besides the first cohort of 500 to 700 subjects, a separate validation cohort made up of around 120 different subjects was used. To predict cytomegalovirus infection status, the study combined high-throughput TCR immunosequencing, statistical association of individual TCRs with disease status, and machine learning. In a later analysis, previously published TCR beta repertoires from several hundred donors were re-analyzed and high-resolution HLA genotyping was added so that TCR occurrence patterns could be studied. In the later analysis, no new phenotypic data were used to find candidate immune exposures; instead, reliance was placed on TCR beta sequences and their occurrence across donors. An earlier analysis of several hundred of the donors used high-throughput TCR beta sequencing to judge whether each TCR beta V gene segment behaved as functional or pseudogenic. Alongside the repertoire data, information on donor age, sex, ethnicity and CMV serostatus was compiled. In a later genetic analysis, genome-wide SNP genotypes for about 55% of the roughly 670 donors were used, and that subset was treated as a discovery cohort. All discovery cohort repertoires had been generated on a single sequencing platform. Class I and class II HLA loci were covered by the typing at four-digit resolution. Typing coverage differed by locus: A, B, C, DRB1 and DQB1 were typed in roughly 629-630 donors, DQA1 in about 500, DPA1 in some 570, and DPB1 in about 450. Because of strong linkage in the cohort, four to six DR-DQ haplotypes were treated as single units for association and clustering. Among some 400 genotyped donors of the cohort, an average of roughly 230,000 unique TCR beta nucleotide sequences was sequenced per donor, of which about 19% were non-productive.

Results and caveats for the whole study, not just this receptor: Compared with equally common non-associated chains, HLA-associated TCR beta chains in a later analysis were more clonally expanded and had lower generation probabilities. Assigning TCR associations to individual alleles was difficult when HLA alleles, especially DR and DQ, strongly co-occurred. The earlier analysis of some 540 of the donors excluded some 16 rarely observed V segments, including chromosome 9 orphons, because counts were too low. While some public TCRs were present in many individuals, most TCR sequences turned up only very rarely across donors. Sequencing depth was assumed to be roughly uniform across donors in the presence/absence analyses, though that assumption may not hold. In vitro tests confirmed that three of the cytomegalovirus-associated TCR beta chains recognize cytomegalovirus antigens. Because HLA typing was unavailable for some donors at each locus, only the typed subset was used in association tests. In a later analysis, TCR association rates were found to vary across HLA loci, with the most associated TCRs seen for DRB1 alleles and the fewest for HLA-C alleles. Some IMGT-functional V segments, including TRBV6-2 and TRBV6-3, could not be told apart with the 87-base-pair reads, so those segments were excluded. A cluster of highly shared sequence variants was judged likely to represent a technical artifact of the sequencing pipeline. Correlated functional status among segregating V segments might reflect linkage disequilibrium, but an unknown experimental factor could not be ruled out. V-gene and J-gene trimming of TCR beta chains was associated with a missense DCLRE1C variant in a later genetic analysis, and the association was replicated in an independent cohort. The classifier was reported to diagnose cytomegalovirus status with high specificity and sensitivity in both the original and validation cohorts. According to a later genetic analysis, donors in an Asian-associated ancestry cluster had fewer N-insertions in productive TCRs than the approximately 630-donor mean. A total of roughly 160 TCR beta chains were listed by the study as associated with cytomegalovirus. According to a later analysis, most CMV-associated TCR beta chains appeared to be HLA-restricted, and the HLA associations seemed to be driven largely by CMV exposure. This cohort had only TCR beta chains sequenced, and the lack of alpha or paired-chain data limited which features could be detected. A later analysis reported that several top co-occurrence clusters appeared linked to parvovirus B19, influenza, CMV and Epstein-Barr virus. Immune exposure information for the cohort was limited to CMV serostatus. A further reported finding was that TCR beta sequences accurately predicted the HLA-A and HLA-B alleles for most subjects in the first cohort. In an earlier analysis of under 600 of the donors, most TCR beta V segments were observed in productive rearrangements about 87% or about 30% of the time, broadly matching IMGT annotations. In a later analysis, 16,951 TCR beta sequences were associated with specific HLA alleles at a false discovery rate of 0.05. It was suggested by the authors that the approach could potentially be generalized to other disease states and immunological phenotypes.

The germline ends are 10 bases apart after V is trimmed by 0 bases and J by 9 bases. The CDR3 covers 13 residues, taking in both the cysteine and the phenylalanine. Only CDR3 DNA remains: 39 bases, in frame from the first base. Looking up the germline V gene yields CDR1 SGHRS and CDR2 YFSETQ. In total, fewer than 750 healthy bone marrow donors made up the cohort. At the time of sampling, every cohort member was nominally healthy, though immune exposures that went unrecorded were likely present. The donor tested CMV seropositive, placing the donor among the 289 seropositive members of the cohort. Every donor gave a peripheral blood sample, and the peripheral blood mononuclear cells from that sample were used for TCR beta sequencing. The Qiagen DNeasy Blood Extraction Kit was used to extract genomic DNA from the blood cell samples.

The receptor chain draws on TRBV5-1 and TRBJ2-1, with no confidently assigned D gene. Sequencing used PBMCs. This receptor was identified in a man in his forties in good health and CMV-seropositive. The bases are TGCGCCAGCAGCTTGGCCGGAGTAGCTGAGCAGTTCTTC. Its product reads: CASSLAGVAEQFF.